The next 6 T cell receptor beta chains were all read from a single sample in a study of early T cells in non-severe SARS-CoV-2 infection. TCRdb reprocessed the 5' RACE reads with MiXCR, giving one entry per CDR3 protein. The sample records nearly 30,000 distinct CDR3 sequences, about 5.5% being singletons. Sequenced: whole blood. The receptor set was obtained from an adult who was a healthcare worker with PCR-confirmed SARS-CoV-2 infection or an uninfected control (not recorded which).

This chain links TRBV6-2 or TRBV6-3 with TRBJ2-4, with unresolved D. The CDR3 length is 16 residues. CDR1 is MNHEY, CDR2 SVGEGT, per germline. Trimming left V 2 bases short and J 0 bases short, with 11 bases between. CDR3 protein: CASSYTDDGAKNIQYF. For the CDR3, the DNA is TGTGCCAGCAGTTACACGGACGACGGAGCCAAAAACATTCAGTACTTC.

This clonotype was counted ten times or more. The chain is built from TRBV4-3 and TRBJ2-7; D is perhaps TRBD1 or TRBD2 (5 bases each). The ends were cut back, 0 bases at V and 2 bases at J, with 20 bases in the middle. The CDR3 is 18 residues long. Germline V gene lookup returns CDR1 LGHNA and CDR2 YSLEER. Written as DNA, the CDR3 is TGCGCCAGCAGCCAAGATGTACTGGGACCAGATAAGCCCTACGAGCAGTACTTC. Translation: CASSQDVLGPDKPYEQYF.

The sample holds many counts of this clonotype. The CDR3 is CASSLSEGGDRVNTEAFF. Here the CDR3 DNA reads TGTGCCAGCAGTTTATCGGAGGGTGGGGACAGGGTGAACACTGAAGCTTTCTTT. The chain links TRBV12-3 or TRBV12-4 to TRBJ1-1, with 9 bases that match TRBD1. The CDR3 spans 18 residues. Losses at the gene ends were 2 bases for V and 0 bases for J; bases not matched to a gene: 10.

This clonotype was counted ten times or more. The chain has TRBV20-1 and TRBJ1-1; perhaps TRBD1 as D (5 bases). Trimming cost V 0 bases and J 10 bases, with 21 bases left between them. Germline V gene sequence: CDR1 DFQATT, CDR2 SNEGSKA (reference sequence). CDR3 size: 15 residues. This CDR3 is CSARDPTGVRGRAFF. CDR3 DNA sequence: TGCAGTGCTAGAGATCCCACGGGGGTAAGAGGAAGAGCTTTCTTT.

This chain uses TRBV20-1 with TRBJ2-7; 8 bases agree with TRBD1. The CDR3 covers 14 residues. Looked up from germline, CDR1 is DFQATT and CDR2 is SNEGSKA (reference sequence). With V trimmed by 0 bases and J by 0 bases, 1 base remained unmatched. As DNA, the CDR3 is TGCAGTGCTAGAGATGGGACAGGCTCCTACGAGCAGTACTTC. It translates to CSARDGTGSYEQYF.

The table lists this clonotype with a few counts. This chain connects TRBV3-1 to TRBJ2-3, with a weak D call TRBD2 (6 bases). Germline CDR1 LGHDT, CDR2 YNNKEL (reference sequence). The CDR3 is 13 amino acids. V was pared by 1 base and J by 10 bases, with 12 bases between. CDR3 nucleotides: TGTGCCAGCAGCCAAGTCGCGGGGCGATCGCAGTATTTT. Its translation is CASSQVAGRSQYF.